Detailed here is one T cell receptor (beta chain). CDR1 and CDR2 from the germline V gene are SGHRS and YFSETQ. With V trimmed by 4 bases and J by 7 bases, 7 bases remained unmatched. This CDR3 has 15 amino acids. This sample is drawn from a study of cytomegalovirus exposure and HLA in healthy donors. With 60 Vbeta and 13 Jbeta primers, the PCR was carried out. Profiled with immunoSEQ multiplex PCR; TCRdb holds only in-frame clones, not every one. The data show about 110,000 clones, about four fifths seen once. The receptor was derived from a man aged 45-65 years in good health and CMV-seronegative. The sequencing input was PBMCs. V is TRBV5-1 and J is TRBJ2-1; 11 bases agree with TRBD1. CDR3 residues: CASSSGTGGLNEQFF. DNA of the CDR3: TGCGCCAGCAGCAGCGGGACAGGGGGGTTGAATGAGCAGTTCTTC.